This T cell receptor beta chain is from a study of T cells in Graves' hyperthyroidism and ophthalmopathy. The TCR beta CDR3 regions underwent amplification using RNA transcripts as the source. An initial round of RT-PCR targeting the TCR CDR3 relied on the HTBI primer set. TCRdb processed the multiplex PCR reads anew with MiXCR; each CDR3 protein has one entry. The sample consists of around 260,000 distinct CDR3 sequences, around a quarter of them appearing once. This clonotype was seen at least ten times. The CDR3 has 15 residues. CDR1 is MNHEY, CDR2 SVGEGT, per germline. V was trimmed by 4 bases and J by 0 bases, leaving 10 bases between them.

The sequence was collected from a man aged 40-50 years with Graves' hyperthyroidism that later progressed to Graves' ophthalmopathy. This sequence joins TRBV6-2 or TRBV6-3 and TRBJ1-5; TRBD1 might be the D (5 bases). Source material: blood. The CDR3 DNA sequence: TGTGCCAGCAGTTTACCGGGGGATAGCAATCAGCCCCAGCATTTT. It codes for CASSLPGDSNQPQHF.